This T cell receptor (beta chain) was retrieved from a study of brain T cells in children with intractable seizures. Clones were read by immunoSEQ multiplex PCR, and TCRdb kept only the in-frame ones, dropping some. The sample gives approximately 60,000 clones, about 96% of which show up once; roughly 0.38% is in the top ten. Surgery cases with the highest brain T cell transcript signatures were chosen for sequencing. Trimming pared 2 bases from V and 2 bases from J, leaving 7 bases between. Germline CDR1 MNHNS, CDR2 SASEGT. The CDR3 covers 14 residues. The genes are TRBV6-1 and TRBJ1-3; D not certain. Sequencing used peripheral blood, obtained at surgery. The sequence was obtained from a boy under three years old with focal cortical dysplasia and intractable seizures. CDR3 in amino acids: CASSETSPGNTIYF. CDR3 DNA: TGTGCCAGCAGTGAAACAAGTCCTGGAAACACCATATATTTT.